Below are 32 T cell receptor beta chains sequenced from a single sample in a study of T cell clonotyping in hematopoietic cell transplantation. Here immunoSEQ multiplex PCR was the method, and the copy in TCRdb shows in-frame clones only, minus some. The sample consists of about 36,000 clones, roughly 88% of them appearing once. Material: peripheral blood mononuclear cells. These TCRs come from a woman aged 40 to 50 in good health. Some clones in this sample may be carry-over from other donors' samples.

The CDR3 is CASSLLTERGNTEAFF. The CDR3 bases are TGTGCCAGCAGTCTCCTCACGGAACGAGGGAACACTGAAGCTTTCTTT. This rearrangement joins TRBV27 to TRBJ1-1; the D is unclear. This CDR3 comprises 16 residues. Trimming removed 5 bases at V and 1 base at J, with 17 bases between. Germline V gene sequence: CDR1 MNHEY, CDR2 SMNVEV (reference sequence).

The rearrangement uses TRBV9 and TRBJ2-7; 8 bases fit TRBD2. CDR3 length: 16 residues. Germline lookup yields CDR1 SGDLS and CDR2 YYNGEE. After removal of 3 bases from V and 1 base from J, the junction contained 9 bases not matched to a gene. CDR3 nucleotide sequence: TGTGCCAGCAGCGGTGGTAAGCGGGAGCCTTCCTACGAGCAGTACTTC. It translates to CASSGGKREPSYEQYF.

This clone was recorded once. In nucleotides, the CDR3 is TGTGCCAGCAGTCTCCCACTGGGAAAACTGTTTTTT. It translates to CASSLPLGKLFF. The V gene is TRBV28, the J gene TRBJ1-4; D remains ambiguous. The germline V gene encodes CDR1 MDHEN and CDR2 SYDVKM. The CDR3 is made up of 12 amino acids. Trimming left V 5 bases short and J 10 bases short, with 11 bases between.

This chain uses TRBV30 with TRBJ2-7; 8 nucleotides align to TRBD1. The germline V gene encodes CDR1 GTSNPN and CDR2 SVGIG (reference sequence). V was clipped by 2 bases and J by 3 bases; unmatched bases: 6. The CDR3 is made up of 14 amino acids. CDR3: CAWSQWTGNYEQYF. DNA for the CDR3: TGTGCCTGGAGTCAATGGACAGGGAACTACGAGCAGTACTTC.

This clone was picked up one time. The J gene is TRBJ2-1, the V gene TRBV19; tentative D call: TRBD1 (6 bases). This CDR3 is 16 amino acids long. Looked up from germline, CDR1 is LNHDA and CDR2 is SQIVND (reference sequence). Trimming cost V 3 bases and J 2 bases, with 14 bases left between them. CDR3 sequence: CASSIQGSGTYNEQFF. The DNA of the CDR3 is TGTGCCAGTAGTATCCAGGGGTCTGGCACCTACAATGAGCAGTTCTTC.

This CDR3 reads CASSPSPDRGREQYF. The CDR3 coding sequence is TGTGCCAGTAGTCCGTCGCCCGACAGGGGGCGTGAGCAGTACTTC. The J gene is TRBJ2-7, the V gene TRBV19; TRBD1 aligns across 10 bases. The CDR3 is 15 amino acids. Germline V gene sequence: CDR1 LNHDA, CDR2 SQIVND (reference sequence). Unmatched junction bases numbered 11, after V lost 5 bases and J lost 7 bases.

In its sample, this clone was seen once. This CDR3 fails to terminate in the conserved phenylalanine or tryptophan, so it likely reflects a read error. The J gene is TRBJ1-3, the V gene TRBV7-9; D uncertain. V was pared by 8 bases and J by 4 bases, with 18 bases between. The germline gives CDR1 SEHNR, CDR2 FQNEAQ (reference sequence). The CDR3 is 15 amino acids. In DNA, the CDR3 is TGTGCCAGCCGGATCGGTTTTAATCAGGGAAACACCATATATTCT. Its protein product is CASRIGFNQGNTIYS.

The chain carries TRBV7-2 and TRBJ2-2; 12 nucleotides line up with TRBD2. The length of the CDR3 is 16 residues. V lost 5 bases to trimming and J lost 4 bases; unmatched junction nucleotides: 5. Germline CDR1 reads SGHTA; CDR2 reads FQGNSA. The CDR3 loop is CASSPTSGSTTGELFF. DNA for the CDR3: TGTGCCAGCAGCCCGACTAGCGGGAGTACCACCGGGGAGCTGTTTTTT. Full variable domain (remainder filled in from reference TRBV7-2 and TRBJ2-2): GAGVSQSPSNKVTEKGKDVELRCDPISGHTALYWYRQSLGQGLEFLIYFQGNSAPDKSGLPSDRFSAERTGGSVSTLTIQRTQQEDSAVYLCASSPTSGSTTGELFFGEGSRLTVL.

The J gene is TRBJ2-7, the V gene TRBV10-1; 11 bases map to TRBD2. Germline CDR1 reads WNHNN; CDR2 reads SYGVQD (reference sequence). This CDR3 has 14 residues. V shed 5 bases, J shed 5 bases, and the junction held 5 bases outside the gene matches. As DNA, the CDR3 is TGCGCCAGCAGTTCTAGCGGGAGGTGGCACGAGCAGTACTTC. This translates into CASSSSGRWHEQYF.

CDR3 sequence (DNA): TGTGCCACTCCCGGACAGGAGATCTATGGCTACACCTTC. Protein: CATPGQEIYGYTF. The V call is TRBV28, the J call TRBJ1-2; 7 bases map to TRBD1. V lost 10 bases, J lost 4 bases, and 9 bases stayed unmatched. There are 13 residues in the CDR3. Germline CDR1 is MDHEN and CDR2 is SYDVKM.

About this clone: One end of the junction does not line up with germline, which may come from a read error. V usage is TRBV10-3 and J usage is TRBJ1-1; 7 bases map to TRBD1. Germline V gene lookup returns CDR1 ENHRY and CDR2 SYGVKD. The CDR3 consists of 14 residues. CDR3 sequence reads: CAISESADRLRSFF. CDR3 in DNA: TGTGCCATCAGTGAGTCGGCGGACAGGTTGAGGTCTTTTTTT.

The rearrangement uses TRBV2 and TRBJ2-5; 7 bases fit TRBD1. The length of the CDR3 is 12 residues. Germline V lookup: CDR1 SNHLY, CDR2 FYNNEI. The ends lost 8 bases at V and 2 bases at J; junction bases unmatched: 2. CDR3 sequence: CASGTEQETQYF. CDR3 DNA: TGTGCCAGCGGGACAGAGCAAGAGACCCAGTACTTC.

This clone was counted once. The V and J genes are TRBV5-1 and TRBJ2-7; D possibly uses TRBD1 or TRBD2 (5 bases each). The CDR3 loop spans 14 amino acids. Germline CDR1 and CDR2: SGHRS and YFSETQ. Trimming cost V 4 bases and J 1 base, with 12 bases left between them. Written as DNA, the CDR3 is TGCGCCAGCAGCCCCCGGGACGGTTCCTACGAGCAGTACTTC. It translates to CASSPRDGSYEQYF.

This sequence joins TRBV6-5 and TRBJ1-1; D gene unclear. Germline V gives CDR1 MNHEY, CDR2 SVGAGI. The CDR3 sequence is 12 residues long. V shed 6 bases and J shed 4 bases, with 9 bases lying between them. The DNA for the CDR3 is TGTGCCAGCAGGTCCTGGGGCACTGAAGCTTTCTTT. It encodes CASRSWGTEAFF.

This clone has just one count. The J gene is TRBJ1-3, the V gene TRBV28; TRBD1 agrees at 7 bases. In germline, CDR1 is MDHEN, CDR2 SYDVKM. V trimming: 3 bases; J trimming: 2 bases; junction bases outside the gene matches: 4. The CDR3 covers 15 residues. The CDR3 reads CASSLHRGAGNTIYF. CDR3 sequence (DNA): TGTGCCAGCAGTTTGCACAGGGGAGCTGGAAACACCATATATTTT.

J is TRBJ1-1 and V is TRBV19; D unresolved. CDR1 LNHDA and CDR2 SQIVND come from the germline V gene (reference sequence). The CDR3 runs to 10 residues. V was clipped by 8 bases and J by 2 bases, with 3 bases between them. In nucleotides, the CDR3 is TGTGCCAGTCGAAACACTGAAGCTTTCTTT. It translates to CASRNTEAFF.

The V and J genes are TRBV28 and TRBJ2-2, with D possibly matching TRBD1 (5 bases). This CDR3 has 15 amino acids. Per the germline V gene, CDR1 is MDHEN and CDR2 is SYDVKM. V dropped 5 bases and J dropped 6 bases, with 16 bases sitting between them. CDR3 residues: CASSTVTAVPGELFF. The CDR3 nucleotides read TGTGCCAGCAGTACAGTGACAGCCGTCCCCGGGGAGCTGTTTTTT.

This clone was observed a single time. The chain carries TRBV9 and TRBJ1-5; a weak D match, TRBD1 (5 bases). The CDR3 runs 14 residues. V dropped 3 bases and J dropped 7 bases, with 14 bases sitting between them. Germline loops: CDR1 SGDLS, CDR2 YYNGEE. The CDR3 loop reads CASSERGDWQPQHF. DNA of the CDR3: TGTGCCAGCAGCGAGCGGGGGGATTGGCAGCCCCAGCATTTT.

V is TRBV19 and J is TRBJ2-3; 10 bases are shared with TRBD1. This CDR3 comprises 15 residues. V lost 5 bases to trimming and J lost 3 bases; unmatched junction nucleotides: 5. The germline V gene encodes CDR1 LNHDA and CDR2 SQIVND (reference sequence). In nucleotides, the CDR3 is TGTGCCAGTAGTTTCCGGGACAGGGGAACAGATACGCAGTATTTT. Its protein product is CASSFRDRGTDTQYF.

This clone was picked up a small number of times. The gene calls are TRBV10-2 and TRBJ1-1; possible D gene TRBD1, 6 bases. The ends were cut back, 10 bases at V and 0 bases at J, with 12 bases in the middle. Germline V CDR1 and CDR2: WSHSY, SAAADI. The CDR3 is 13 residues long. The CDR3 here is CAIKEGVNTEAFF. The CDR3 DNA reads TGCGCCATTAAGGAGGGGGTGAACACTGAAGCTTTCTTT.

The V and J genes are TRBV13 and TRBJ1-1, with D hard to call. Trimming cost V 5 bases and J 1 base, with 14 bases left between them. CDR1 and CDR2 from the germline V gene are PRHDT and FYEKMQ (reference sequence). The CDR3 runs to 15 residues. CDR3: CASSITAFRNTEAFF. In nucleotides, the CDR3 is TGTGCCAGCAGCATTACGGCCTTCCGGAACACTGAAGCTTTCTTT.

V usage is TRBV19 and J usage is TRBJ2-3; TRBD1 matches at 10 bases. V gave up 5 bases and J gave up 6 bases; unmatched junction bases: 2. The CDR3 is made up of 13 amino acids. Germline-derived CDR1 and CDR2 are LNHDA and SQIVND (reference sequence). Here the CDR3 DNA reads TGTGCCAGTAGTTCGGACAGGGGGGATACGCAGTATTTT. It codes for CASSSDRGDTQYF.

This clone was counted once. The V call is TRBV29-1, the J call TRBJ1-2, with D possibly matching TRBD1 (6 bases). Germline CDR1 and CDR2: SQVTM and ANQGSEA. This CDR3 comprises 13 residues. V dropped 4 bases and J dropped 4 bases, with 13 bases sitting between them. The chain's CDR3 is CSVVLQGAYGYTF. CDR3 nucleotide sequence: TGCAGCGTTGTATTACAGGGTGCCTATGGCTACACCTTC.

This clone was seen once. The chain is built from TRBV7-9 and TRBJ1-5; tentatively, D is TRBD1 (6 bases). The V end lost 5 bases, the J end lost 8 bases, and 13 bases lay between the germline ends. The CDR3 runs to 13 residues. Germline V gives CDR1 SEHNR, CDR2 FQNEAQ (reference sequence). CDR3 amino acids: CASSLGGLEPQHF. CDR3 coding DNA: TGTGCCAGCAGCCTAGGGGGGCTGGAGCCCCAGCATTTT. Combining the CDR3 with reference TRBV7-9 and TRBJ1-5 gives the whole variable domain DTGVSQNPRHKITKRGQNVTFRCDPISEHNRLYWYRQTLGQGPEFLTYFQNEAQLEKSRLLSDRFSAERPKGSFSTLEIQRTEQGDSAMYLCASSLGGLEPQHFGDGTRLSIL.

The gene calls are TRBV18 and TRBJ2-2; a possible D gene is TRBD2 (6 bases). The germline gives CDR1 KGHSH, CDR2 LQKENI. The length of the CDR3 is 13 residues. With 3 bases removed from V and 6 bases from J, the gap between germline ends came to 8 bases. The CDR3 DNA sequence: TGTGCCAGCTCACCGTGGGGGGCCGGGGAGCTGTTTTTT. This translates into CASSPWGAGELFF. The entire variable domain, with the rest obtained from reference TRBV18 and TRBJ2-2, is as follows: NAGVMQNPRHLVRRRGQEARLRCSPMKGHSHVYWYRQLPEEGLKFMVYLQKENIIDESGMPKERFSAEFPKEGPSILRIQQVVRGDSAAYFCASSPWGAGELFFGEGSRLTVL.

This clone was detected a few times. The gene calls are TRBV15 and TRBJ2-5, with D maybe TRBD1 (6 bases). Per germline, CDR1 LNHNV and CDR2 YYDKDF (reference sequence). Trimming left V 3 bases short and J 2 bases short, with 10 bases between. The CDR3 is made up of 14 amino acids. The CDR3 DNA is TGTGCCACCAGCAGGGGACAAGTTCAAGAGACCCAGTACTTC. It yields the protein CATSRGQVQETQYF.

The chain carries TRBV7-6 and TRBJ2-7, with a possible D match to TRBD2 (5 bases). V lost 0 bases to trimming and J lost 6 bases, with 6 bases between them. Germline CDR1 and CDR2: SGHVS and FNYEAQ. This CDR3 region has 12 residues. The CDR3 region has the DNA TGTGCCAGCAGCTTAGCAGGGAGCGAGCAGTACTTC. Its translation is CASSLAGSEQYF. Full variable domain (remainder filled in from reference TRBV7-6 and TRBJ2-7): GAGVSQSPRYKVTKRGQDVALRCDPISGHVSLYWYRQALGQGPEFLTYFNYEAQQDKSGLPNDRFSAERPEGSISTLTIQRTEQRDSAMYRCASSLAGSEQYFGPGTRLTVT.

V is TRBV2 and J is TRBJ2-7, with D possibly matching TRBD2 (5 bases). CDR3 length: 14 residues. With 6 bases removed from V and 6 bases from J, the gap between germline ends came to 18 bases. Looked up from germline, CDR1 is SNHLY and CDR2 is FYNNEI. DNA for the CDR3: TGTGCCAGCAGCCCACCTAGTATAGCGCGCGAGCAGTACTTC. It translates to CASSPPSIAREQYF. The whole variable domain, remainder taken from reference TRBV2 and TRBJ2-7, is EPEVTQTPSHQVTQMGQEVILRCVPISNHLYFYWYRQILGQKVEFLVSFYNNEISEKSEIFDDQFSVERPDGSNFTLKIRSTKLEDSAMYFCASSPPSIAREQYFGPGTRLTVT.

V is TRBV9 and J is TRBJ2-1, with D unclear. The length of the CDR3 is 17 residues. Germline lookup yields CDR1 SGDLS and CDR2 YYNGEE. Trimming stripped 4 bases from V and 6 bases from J, with 23 bases between. CDR3 protein: CASSRSWSSKGFNEQFF. CDR3 coding DNA: TGTGCCAGCAGCCGTAGTTGGTCCTCGAAAGGATTCAATGAGCAGTTCTTC.

V usage is TRBV19 and J usage is TRBJ1-2, with D uncertain. The CDR3 length is 14 residues. Germline loops: CDR1 LNHDA, CDR2 SQIVND (reference sequence). Trimming pared 7 bases from V and 5 bases from J, leaving 17 bases between. CDR3 bases: TGTGCCAGTAAAGTAAGGGCGTCGGGGTATGGCTACACCTTC. Protein product: CASKVRASGYGYTF.

The chain uses TRBV6-1 and TRBJ2-3; D is undetermined. Germline V gives CDR1 MNHNS, CDR2 SASEGT. V was trimmed by 2 bases and J by 6 bases, leaving 9 bases between them. This CDR3 has 13 amino acids. The CDR3 DNA sequence: TGTGCCAGCAGTGAAATCCTCGGGGATACGCAGTATTTT. It is translated as CASSEILGDTQYF.

The genes are TRBV11-3 and TRBJ2-3; weak D call: TRBD2 (5 bases). This CDR3 spans 14 amino acids. Per germline, CDR1 SGHNT and CDR2 YENEEA. V lost 3 bases to trimming and J lost 5 bases, with 12 bases between them. The CDR3 sequence is CASSFGPGVDTQYF. As DNA, the CDR3 is TGTGCCAGCAGCTTCGGGCCCGGGGTAGATACGCAGTATTTT.